This T cell receptor (beta chain) was identified during a study of T-cell memory formation after mild COVID-19. Study-wide points: Contracting clones from day 15 to 85 showed balanced CD4/CD8; later expanders favored CD4+.

CDR1 and CDR2 (germline): SGHNT, YYREEE (reference sequence). The CDR3 totals 15 residues. V lost 0 bases and J lost 3; bases outside the gene matches: 3. There are many counts of this clonotype. As yet, its antigen is unknown. In TCRdb, the 5' RACE reads were re-called with MiXCR into one record per CDR3 protein. The sample consists of around 110,000 distinct CDR3 sequences, roughly 14% of them appearing once. The genes are TRBV5-4 and TRBJ2-7; 10 nucleotides match TRBD1. The specimen was PBMCs or a T cell subset sorted from them (not recorded which). The sequence derives from a man aged 18 to 35 who had mild COVID-19 (a few samples of this study predate the infection). Cell type and time point are not known. CDR3 in DNA: TGTGCCAGCAGCTTGGGGACAGGGGGAAGCTACGAGCAGTACTTC. Encoded protein: CASSLGTGGSYEQYF.